The next 10 T cell receptor beta chains were all read from a single sample in a study of cytomegalovirus exposure and HLA in healthy donors (dated by TCRdb to 2016 to 2017). The library relied on the immunoSEQ multiplex PCR assay. The multiplex PCR relied on a mix of 60 forward primers for TCR Vbeta segments and 13 reverse primers for TCR Jbeta segments. TCRdb obtained this table from immuneACCESS and retained in-frame rearrangements with V and J assigned. These tables miss some clones; where compared with another copy, unresolved V genes account for less than half of the shortfall, and the remainder is unexplained. In this sample the table shows some 120,000 clones, over 65% of which occur a single time. Clones ranked in the top ten supply 1.8% of the sample. What was sequenced was PBMCs. These receptor sequences come from a man aged 18 to 29 in good health and CMV-seronegative.

This chain uses TRBV10-2 with TRBJ2-7; 11 bases match TRBD2. The V and J ends lost 5 bases and 4 bases, in that order; junction bases with no gene match: 4. This CDR3 has 14 amino acids. Germline assignment: CDR1 WSHSY and CDR2 SAAADI. The CDR3 protein is CASSSGLAVYEQYF. DNA for the CDR3: TGCGCCAGCAGTTCGGGACTAGCGGTGTACGAGCAGTACTTC.

The chain recombines TRBV13 with TRBJ2-5, with 10 bases lining up with TRBD2. CDR3 length: 16 amino acids. V lost 5 bases and J lost 0; bases outside the gene matches: 6. Germline lookup yields CDR1 PRHDT and CDR2 FYEKMQ (reference sequence). DNA for the CDR3: TGTGCCAGCAGCAGACAAGCGGGGGGGAACCAAGAGACCCAGTACTTC. This encodes CASSRQAGGNQETQYF.

The chain uses TRBV2 and TRBJ1-5; 7 bases are a match to TRBD1. The CDR3 consists of 14 residues. V dropped 4 bases and J dropped 6; count of bases not matched to a gene: 6. The germline CDR1 and CDR2 sequences are SNHLY and FYNNEI. For the CDR3, the DNA is TGTGCCAGCAGTGTACAGGGGATCAGTCAGCCCCAGCATTTT. Residues: CASSVQGISQPQHF.

The rearrangement links TRBV15 to TRBJ2-5; no firm D call. There are 16 residues in the CDR3. Germline CDR1 and CDR2: LNHNV and YYDKDF (reference sequence). Trimming stripped 1 base from V and 3 bases from J, with 15 bases between. The CDR3 sequence is CATSRGKTSVEETQYF. CDR3 DNA sequence: TGTGCCACCAGCAGAGGAAAGACTTCGGTTGAAGAGACCCAGTACTTC. The full variable domain, completed using reference TRBV15 and TRBJ2-5, is DAMVIQNPRYQVTQFGKPVTLSCSQTLNHNVMYWYQQKSSQAPKLLFHYYDKDFNNEADTPDNFQSRRPNTSFCFLDIRSPGLGDTAMYLCATSRGKTSVEETQYFGPGTRLLVL.

Only a few counts were recorded for this clone. This chain uses TRBV4-3 with TRBJ1-1; 8 nucleotides agree with TRBD1. Germline V gene sequence: CDR1 LGHNA, CDR2 YSLEER. Losses at the gene ends were 5 bases for V and 1 base for J; bases not matched to a gene: 3. This CDR3 contains 14 residues. CDR3 DNA sequence: TGCGCCAGCAGCGTCGACAGGGGGAACACTGAAGCTTTCTTT. Residues: CASSVDRGNTEAFF.

V gene TRBV7-2 combines with J gene TRBJ2-5; 9 bases agree with TRBD2. The CDR3 is 15 amino acids. Germline loops: CDR1 SGHTA, CDR2 FQGNSA. J lost 4 bases, V lost 0 bases, and 3 bases had no gene match. CDR3 nucleotide sequence: TGTGCCAGCAGCTTAGCCGCGGGGGGGGGAGAGACCCAGTACTTC. Translating gives CASSLAAGGGETQYF.

V and J are TRBV27 and TRBJ1-4; 8 bases agree with TRBD1. This CDR3 region has 17 residues. The junction had 10 bases not matched to a gene; V was cut back by 5 bases and J by 2 bases. Germline V CDR1 and CDR2: MNHEY, SMNVEV (reference sequence). The CDR3, as DNA: TGTGCCAGCAGTGCCAGGGGGCGGGGCGGCACTAATGAAAAACTGTTTTTT. Translated, it gives CASSARGRGGTNEKLFF.

The CDR3 DNA reads TGTGCCAGCAGCGATGAGGGTACAAGCACTGAAGCTTTCTTT. This translates into CASSDEGTSTEAFF. V gene TRBV9 combines with J gene TRBJ1-1; D gene ambiguous. CDR1 and CDR2 from the germline V gene are SGDLS and YYNGEE. V was clipped by 3 bases and J by 4 bases, with 13 bases between them. This CDR3 region has 14 residues. Using reference TRBV9 and TRBJ1-1 for the parts outside the CDR3, the full variable domain is DSGVTQTPKHLITATGQRVTLRCSPRSGDLSVYWYQQSLDQGLQFLIQYYNGEERAKGNILERFSAQQFPDLHSELNLSSLELGDSALYFCASSDEGTSTEAFFGQGTRLTVV.

The chain combines TRBV16 with TRBJ2-2; D is unresolved. Germline V gene lookup returns CDR1 KGHSY and CDR2 FQNENV. This CDR3 has 12 residues. V gave up 4 bases and J gave up 7 bases, with 7 bases separating them. The CDR3, as DNA: TGTGCCAGCAGCCTTCGAGGCGGGGAGCTGTTTTTT. Encoded protein: CASSLRGGELFF.

The chain links TRBV5-1 to TRBJ2-7; 13 positions match TRBD2. Germline-derived CDR1 and CDR2 are SGHRS and YFSETQ. The CDR3 length is 13 residues. V was clipped by 7 bases and J by 5 bases; unmatched bases: 3. As DNA, the CDR3 is TGCGCCAGCCGACTAGCGGGGGGCCACGAGCAGTACTTC. This translates into CASRLAGGHEQYF.